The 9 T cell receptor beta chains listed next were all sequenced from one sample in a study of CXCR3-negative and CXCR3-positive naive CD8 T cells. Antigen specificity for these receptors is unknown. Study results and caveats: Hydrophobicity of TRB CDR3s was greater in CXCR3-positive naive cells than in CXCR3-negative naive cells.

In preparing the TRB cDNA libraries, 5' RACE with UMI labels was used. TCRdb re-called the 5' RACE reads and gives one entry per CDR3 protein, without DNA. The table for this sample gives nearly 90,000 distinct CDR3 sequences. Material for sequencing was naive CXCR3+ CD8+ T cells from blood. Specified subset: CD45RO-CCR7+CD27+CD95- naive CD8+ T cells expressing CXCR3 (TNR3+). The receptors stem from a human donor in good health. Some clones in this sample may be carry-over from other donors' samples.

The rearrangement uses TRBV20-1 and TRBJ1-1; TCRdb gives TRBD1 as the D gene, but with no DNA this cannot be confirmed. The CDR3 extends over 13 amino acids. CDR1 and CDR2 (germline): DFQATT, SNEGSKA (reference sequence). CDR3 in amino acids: CSAGQGAVTEAFF.

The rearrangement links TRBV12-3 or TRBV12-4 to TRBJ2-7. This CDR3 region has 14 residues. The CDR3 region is CASSRSASSYEQYF.

The CDR3: CASSHLPSGRHEQFF. This chain uses TRBV14 with TRBJ2-1; TCRdb lists TRBD2, though no DNA is available to test this call. Looked up from germline, CDR1 is SGHDN and CDR2 is FVKESK. CDR3 length: 15 residues. The whole variable domain, filled in from reference TRBV14 and TRBJ2-1, reads EAGVTQFPSHSVIEKGQTVTLRCDPISGHDNLYWYRRVMGKEIKFLLHFVKESKQDESGMPNNRFLAERTGGTYSTLKVQPAELEDSGVYFCASSHLPSGRHEQFFGPGTRLTVL.

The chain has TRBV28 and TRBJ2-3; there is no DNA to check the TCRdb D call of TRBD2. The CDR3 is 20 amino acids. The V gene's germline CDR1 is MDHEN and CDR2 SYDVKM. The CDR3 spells CASSPPTPGQAGPSTDTQYF.

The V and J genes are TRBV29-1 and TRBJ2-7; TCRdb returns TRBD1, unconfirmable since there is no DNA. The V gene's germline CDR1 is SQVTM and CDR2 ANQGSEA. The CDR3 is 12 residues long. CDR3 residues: CSIRDREYEQYF.

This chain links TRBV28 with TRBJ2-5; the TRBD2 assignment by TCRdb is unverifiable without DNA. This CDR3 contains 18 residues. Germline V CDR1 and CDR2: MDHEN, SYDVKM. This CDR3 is CASSSVAGGEISEETQYF.

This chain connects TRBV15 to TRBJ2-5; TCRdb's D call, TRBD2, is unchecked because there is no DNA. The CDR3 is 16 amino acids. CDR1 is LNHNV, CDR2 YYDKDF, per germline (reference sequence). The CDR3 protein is CATSRRTSGGQETQYF.

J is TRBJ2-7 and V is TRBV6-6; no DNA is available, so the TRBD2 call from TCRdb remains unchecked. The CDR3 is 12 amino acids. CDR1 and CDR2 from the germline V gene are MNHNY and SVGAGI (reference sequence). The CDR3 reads CASSSLGRVQYF.

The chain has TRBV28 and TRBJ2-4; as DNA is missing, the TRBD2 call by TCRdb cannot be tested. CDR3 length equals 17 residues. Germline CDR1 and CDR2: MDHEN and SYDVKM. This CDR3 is CASSSEPGARPRNIQYF.